Presented here are 15 T cell receptor beta chains from one specimen sequenced in a study of T-cell memory formation after mild COVID-19. TCRdb re-called the 5' RACE reads with MiXCR, one entry per CDR3 protein. The table includes 380,000 or so distinct CDR3 sequences, about 15% detected once. The sequencing input was PBMCs or a T cell subset sorted from them (not recorded which). Receptors were obtained from a man aged 18-30 years who had mild COVID-19 (a few samples of this study predate the infection). Cell type and time point are not known.

The CDR3 region is CASGSGTGINEQFF. The CDR3 coding sequence is TGTGCTAGTGGTTCCGGGACAGGGATCAATGAGCAGTTCTTC. The V gene is TRBV12-5, the J gene TRBJ2-1; 9 bases match TRBD1. V was pared by 4 bases and J by 6 bases, with 4 bases of the junction left unmatched. Germline values: CDR1 LGHNT, CDR2 FRNRAP. This CDR3 is built from 14 residues.

The chain couples TRBV11-1 to TRBJ2-1; a weak D match, TRBD1 (6 bases). Trimming removed 5 bases at V and 0 bases at J, with 8 bases between. The length of the CDR3 is 14 residues. Looked up from germline, CDR1 is SGHAT and CDR2 is FQDESV (reference sequence). The CDR3 coding sequence is TGTGCCAGCAGCCCGGACAGCTCCTACAATGAGCAGTTCTTC. It codes for CASSPDSSYNEQFF.

This clonotype was seen at least ten times. The chain carries TRBV12-3 or TRBV12-4 and TRBJ2-5, with no clear D. The V end lost 3 bases, the J end lost 3 bases, and 5 bases lay between the germline ends. The length of the CDR3 is 12 residues. The DNA for the CDR3 is TGTGCCAGCAGTTTTGAAGAAGAGACCCAGTACTTC. Amino acids: CASSFEEETQYF.

This clonotype was picked up many times. The rearrangement links TRBV7-2 to TRBJ2-3; 9 bases match TRBD2. V lost 3 bases and J lost 1; bases outside the gene matches: 2. Germline CDR1 and CDR2: SGHTA and FQGNSA. This CDR3 is built from 15 residues. The CDR3 coding sequence is TGTGCCAGCAGCTTGCGGGGGGGCCGCACAGATACGCAGTATTTT. This gives the protein CASSLRGGRTDTQYF.

In its sample, this clonotype was seen many times. The chain recombines TRBV7-2 with TRBJ2-3, with D hard to call. This CDR3 has 12 amino acids. V was pared by 5 bases and J by 5 bases, with 8 bases between. Germline-derived CDR1 and CDR2 are SGHTA and FQGNSA. CDR3 amino acids: CASSPQRDTQYF. Written as DNA, the CDR3 is TGTGCCAGCAGCCCCCAGCGAGATACGCAGTATTTT.

This clonotype was detected only a few times. The rearrangement uses TRBV19 and TRBJ2-3, with unresolved D. The V and J ends lost 3 bases and 6 bases respectively, with 10 bases between them. Germline assignment: CDR1 LNHDA and CDR2 SQIVND (reference sequence). This CDR3 contains 13 residues. In DNA form, the CDR3 reads TGTGCCAGTAGTATTCTTCCGGAGGATACGCAGTATTTT. It encodes CASSILPEDTQYF.

This clonotype has more than one count but fewer than ten. V is TRBV29-1 and J is TRBJ2-2; tentative D call: TRBD1 (5 bases). This CDR3 region has 13 residues. V lost 2 bases and J lost 7, with 11 bases in between. The germline V gene has CDR1 SQVTM and CDR2 ANQGSEA. For the CDR3, the DNA is TGCAGCGTTGAACGGCAGGGTGGCGGGGAGCTGTTTTTT. It is translated as CSVERQGGGELFF.

This chain connects TRBV6-2 or TRBV6-3 to TRBJ1-5; D unclear. Germline V gene sequence: CDR1 MNHEY, CDR2 SVGEGT. Trimming took 2 bases from V and 7 from J, leaving 12 bases between them. The CDR3 runs to 14 residues. CDR3 nucleotides: TGTGCCAGCAGTTACCTCGGGGAAGGACAGCCCCAGCATTTT. Residues: CASSYLGEGQPQHF.

This clonotype showed up just a few times. This sequence joins TRBV7-6 and TRBJ2-1; 13 bases match TRBD2. The J segment lost 7 bases and the V segment lost 7 bases, leaving 4 bases of the junction unmatched. This CDR3 contains 14 residues. CDR1 and CDR2 (germline): SGHVS, FNYEAQ. In nucleotides, the CDR3 is TGTGCCAGCATTACTAGCGGGGGGGCGAATGAGCAGTTCTTC. It codes for CASITSGGANEQFF.

A few counts support this clonotype. The chain links TRBV3-1 to TRBJ2-1, with D perhaps matching TRBD2 (5 bases). Germline V lookup: CDR1 LGHDT, CDR2 YNNKEL (reference sequence). The germline V and J ends were trimmed by 2 bases and 10 bases, with 21 bases remaining between them. The length of the CDR3 is 16 residues. The CDR3 is CASSQRWETKEPEQFF. The CDR3 nucleotides are TGTGCCAGCAGCCAAAGGTGGGAGACAAAGGAACCCGAGCAGTTCTTC.

The genes are TRBV5-1 and TRBJ2-3; 10 positions agree with TRBD2. The J segment lost 3 bases and the V segment lost 4 bases, leaving 5 bases of the junction unmatched. The CDR3 runs to 15 residues. Germline lookup yields CDR1 SGHRS and CDR2 YFSETQ. The CDR3 DNA reads TGCGCCAGCAGCAGGGGTAGCGGGGGGACAGATACGCAGTATTTT. This translates into CASSRGSGGTDTQYF.

This clonotype was detected a few times. The chain is built from TRBV12-3 or TRBV12-4 and TRBJ2-7; 8 positions match TRBD1. V lost 5 bases, J lost 4 bases, and 4 bases stayed unmatched. The CDR3 is made up of 13 amino acids. The CDR3, as DNA: TGTGCCAGCAGTGAAAGGGACAGGTACGAGCAGTACTTC. This translates into CASSERDRYEQYF.

This clonotype was detected many times. The chain links TRBV4-2 to TRBJ2-3; D possibly corresponds to TRBD2 (5 bases). Germline V gene sequence: CDR1 LGHNA, CDR2 YNFKEQ. The CDR3 sequence is 15 residues long. Between the trimmed V and J ends, which lost 0 bases and 6 bases, there was a span of 13 bases. The CDR3 coding sequence is TGTGCCAGCAGCCAAGATCGAGGGTTGGTGGATACGCAGTATTTT. Protein product: CASSQDRGLVDTQYF.

The sample holds a few counts of this clonotype. The chain uses TRBV7-9 and TRBJ2-7; 9 bases are a match to TRBD1. The CDR3 consists of 16 residues. V lost 8 bases to trimming and J lost 3 bases; unmatched junction nucleotides: 14. Germline V gives CDR1 SEHNR, CDR2 FQNEAQ (reference sequence). CDR3 region: CASEPDPGQGNYEQYF. In DNA form, the CDR3 reads TGTGCCAGCGAACCAGACCCGGGACAGGGTAACTACGAGCAGTACTTC.

This sequence joins TRBV27 and TRBJ1-5; no definite D call. Trimming took off 3 bases at V and 0 bases at J, with 6 bases between the two ends. The CDR3 is 14 residues long. From germline, CDR1 is MNHEY and CDR2 SMNVEV (reference sequence). This chain's CDR3 is CASSLAYSNQPQHF. In DNA, the CDR3 is TGTGCCAGCAGTTTGGCTTATAGCAATCAGCCCCAGCATTTT.